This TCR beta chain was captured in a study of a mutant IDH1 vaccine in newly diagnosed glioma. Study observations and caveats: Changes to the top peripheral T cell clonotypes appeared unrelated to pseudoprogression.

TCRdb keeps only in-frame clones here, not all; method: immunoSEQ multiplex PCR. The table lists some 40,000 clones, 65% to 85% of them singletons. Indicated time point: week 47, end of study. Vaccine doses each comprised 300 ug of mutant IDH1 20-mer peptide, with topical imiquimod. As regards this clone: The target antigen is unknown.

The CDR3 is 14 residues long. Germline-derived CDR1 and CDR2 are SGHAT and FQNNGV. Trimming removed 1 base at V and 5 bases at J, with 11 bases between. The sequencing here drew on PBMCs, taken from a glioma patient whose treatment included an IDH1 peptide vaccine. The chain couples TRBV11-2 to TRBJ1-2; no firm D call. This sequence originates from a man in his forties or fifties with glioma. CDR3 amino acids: CASSLGLQSYGYTF. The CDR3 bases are TGTGCCAGCAGCTTAGGGTTACAGTCGTATGGCTACACCTTC.